Only a few counts were recorded for the clone carrying this T cell receptor beta chain. Its antigen remains unidentified. Germline V lookup: CDR1 LNHDA, CDR2 SQIVND (reference sequence). Trimming stripped 9 bases from V and 3 bases from J, with 14 bases between. CDR3 size: 13 residues. The authors prepared the TCRbeta library with unique molecular identifiers. TCRdb called the PCR reads again in MiXCR, with one record for every CDR3 protein. The table lists 400,000 to 450,000 distinct CDR3 sequences, around 46% of them singletons. The data belong to a study of T-cell reconstitution after alpha-beta-depleted transplantation in children. General study results and limits: Several hundred expanded graft clones reportedly gave rise to the alpha-beta T cells present about two months after transplant.

This sequence was found in a girl aged 2-10 years with aplastic anemia, due to receive a stem cell transplant. The material was PBMCs, obtained before TCRalphabeta/CD19-depleted stem cell transplant. This rearrangement joins TRBV19 to TRBJ1-2; possibly TRBD1 for D (6 bases). CDR3 nucleotide sequence: TGTGCCAGCTGGGGGCAGGACGACTATGGCTACACCTTC. Translation: CASWGQDDYGYTF.